The 20 T cell receptor beta chains given below trace back to one sample, sequenced in a study of cytomegalovirus exposure and HLA in healthy donors. PCR employed 60 Vbeta and 13 Jbeta primers. Measured with immunoSEQ multiplex PCR; TCRdb has only the in-frame clones, and not every one. The table lists 140,000 or so clones, 70% to 85% of them singletons. The sequenced sample consisted of PBMCs. These receptors originate from a man aged 35 to 55 in good health and CMV-seronegative.

This chain joins TRBV4-3 and TRBJ2-3, with 8 bases lining up with TRBD1. The V segment lost 5 bases and the J segment 1 base; nucleotides outside the gene matches: 5. There are 15 residues in the CDR3. Germline V gene sequence: CDR1 LGHNA, CDR2 YSLEER. The DNA of the CDR3 is TGCGCCAGCAGCGATCCGGACAGGGGCACAGATACGCAGTATTTT. It yields the protein CASSDPDRGTDTQYF.

The V gene is TRBV5-1, the J gene TRBJ2-2, with D perhaps matching TRBD1 (6 bases). Trimming removed 0 bases from V and 3 bases from J, with 21 bases in between. The CDR3 runs 19 residues. Germline V CDR1 and CDR2: SGHRS, YFSETQ. The DNA for the CDR3 is TGCGCCAGCAGCTTGGATGGTACAAGGACAGCCCCGGACACCGGGGAGCTGTTTTTT. This translates into CASSLDGTRTAPDTGELFF.

The genes are TRBV27 and TRBJ2-7; TRBD2 aligns across 12 bases. V lost 5 bases to trimming and J lost 4 bases; unmatched junction nucleotides: 6. The CDR3 has 15 residues. Per the germline V gene, CDR1 is MNHEY and CDR2 is SMNVEV (reference sequence). This chain's CDR3 is CASSLRLAGAYEQYF. CDR3 DNA: TGTGCCAGCAGTCTACGACTAGCGGGGGCGTACGAGCAGTACTTC.

The rearrangement links TRBV7-9 to TRBJ2-1; D may be TRBD2 (6 bases). Trimming stripped 5 bases from V and 0 bases from J, with 11 bases between. Germline CDR1 is SEHNR and CDR2 is FQNEAQ (reference sequence). This CDR3 has 15 amino acids. In DNA form, the CDR3 reads TGTGCCAGCAGCCCAGCGGGCTCCTCCTACAATGAGCAGTTCTTC. This translates into CASSPAGSSYNEQFF.

The chain uses TRBV19 and TRBJ2-5, with 14 bases that match TRBD2. Looked up from germline, CDR1 is LNHDA and CDR2 is SQIVND (reference sequence). V gave up 4 bases and J gave up 0 bases; unmatched junction bases: 7. The CDR3 is made up of 18 amino acids. CDR3 DNA: TGTGCCAGTAGTACGGGACTAGCGGGGGCCTGGTACCAAGAGACCCAGTACTTC. Translated, it gives CASSTGLAGAWYQETQYF.

This chain uses TRBV6-5 with TRBJ1-4; tentative D call: TRBD1 (5 bases). From germline, CDR1 is MNHEY and CDR2 SVGAGI. The V and J ends lost 2 bases and 6 bases respectively, with 13 bases between them. The CDR3 totals 15 residues. CDR3 bases: TGTGCCAGCAGTTACGGAGGGGCAAGGCATGAAAAACTGTTTTTT. Its translation: CASSYGGARHEKLFF.

The rearrangement uses TRBV5-1 and TRBJ2-1, with 8 bases that match TRBD1. The junction had 4 bases not matched to a gene; V was cut back by 5 bases and J by 0 bases. This CDR3 contains 15 residues. Germline CDR1 SGHRS, CDR2 YFSETQ. The CDR3: CASSWDRSSYNEQFF. The CDR3 nucleotides read TGCGCCAGCAGTTGGGACAGGAGCTCCTACAATGAGCAGTTCTTC.

This chain uses TRBV19 with TRBJ2-1; 14 positions match TRBD2. The junction had 13 bases not matched to a gene; V was cut back by 5 bases and J by 1 base. Germline values: CDR1 LNHDA, CDR2 SQIVND (reference sequence). This CDR3 has 20 residues. The DNA of the CDR3 is TGTGCCAGTAGTCGAGGTCCCGGGACTAGCGGGAGAGGATCCTACAATGAGCAGTTCTTC. Its protein is CASSRGPGTSGRGSYNEQFF.

This chain links TRBV6-1 with TRBJ1-5; 9 bases agree with TRBD1. This CDR3 comprises 16 residues. Germline CDR1 MNHNS, CDR2 SASEGT. V shed 3 bases, J shed 5 bases, and the junction held 8 bases outside the gene matches. The CDR3 is CASSDPGDRDHQPQHF. The CDR3 nucleotides are TGTGCCAGCAGTGACCCTGGGGACAGGGATCATCAGCCCCAGCATTTT.

This chain joins TRBV7-9 and TRBJ2-3; 15 bases align to TRBD2. J was trimmed by 2 bases and V by 4 bases; bases with no gene match: 10. The CDR3 contains 19 residues. The germline V gene encodes CDR1 SEHNR and CDR2 FQNEAQ (reference sequence). The CDR3, as DNA: TGTGCCAGCAGCTCCGCTGGACTAGCGGGGGGGCCAATCACAGATACGCAGTATTTT. Its translation: CASSSAGLAGGPITDTQYF.

The chain combines TRBV10-3 with TRBJ1-1; TRBD1 agrees at 7 bases. The ends lost 10 bases at V and 3 bases at J; junction bases unmatched: 5. The CDR3 sequence is 12 residues long. Germline lookup yields CDR1 ENHRY and CDR2 SYGVKD. The CDR3: CANGQVDTEAFF. In DNA form, the CDR3 reads TGTGCCAACGGACAGGTGGACACTGAAGCTTTCTTT.

The chain links TRBV19 to TRBJ2-5, with 7 bases lining up with TRBD1. Trimming at V came to 8 bases and at J to 2 bases, leaving 5 bases not matched to a gene. CDR1 and CDR2 from the germline V gene are LNHDA and SQIVND (reference sequence). The CDR3 loop spans 13 amino acids. The chain's CDR3 is CASGTELQETQYF. CDR3 DNA: TGTGCCAGTGGGACAGAGCTACAAGAGACCCAGTACTTC.

V usage is TRBV4-1 and J usage is TRBJ2-3, with 9 nucleotides matching TRBD1. The germline CDR1 and CDR2 sequences are MGHRA and YSYEKL. V was pared by 3 bases and J by 2 bases, with 3 bases of the junction left unmatched. The CDR3 totals 15 residues. The DNA of the CDR3 is TGCGCCAGCAGCCAGGGACAGGGAAACACAGATACGCAGTATTTT. The encoded protein is CASSQGQGNTDTQYF.

The chain has TRBV5-1 and TRBJ2-2; 7 nucleotides match TRBD2. Trimming removed 4 bases from V and 1 base from J; junction bases left unmatched: 13. Germline V gene data show CDR1 as SGHRS and CDR2 as YFSETQ. The CDR3 extends over 18 amino acids. This CDR3 reads CASSPWEGWELNTGELFF. The CDR3 coding sequence is TGCGCCAGCAGCCCTTGGGAGGGTTGGGAATTGAACACCGGGGAGCTGTTTTTT.

This chain's CDR3 is CASSFLGSQGTQYF. CDR3 DNA sequence: TGTGCCAGCAGTTTTTTGGGTTCTCAGGGGACCCAGTACTTC. The chain recombines TRBV27 with TRBJ2-5; D may be TRBD1 (5 bases). CDR1 is MNHEY, CDR2 SMNVEV, per germline (reference sequence). Deletions cut 3 bases from V and 7 bases from J, with 15 bases between. This CDR3 has 14 amino acids.

The chain employs TRBV14 and TRBJ2-3; 7 positions agree with TRBD2. The CDR3 consists of 18 residues. Losses at the gene ends were 0 bases for V and 0 bases for J; bases not matched to a gene: 9. Per the germline V gene, CDR1 is SGHDN and CDR2 is FVKESK. CDR3 in DNA: TGTGCCAGCAGCCAAGATCAGGCTAGCGGATTCAGCACAGATACGCAGTATTTT. Protein product: CASSQDQASGFSTDTQYF.

Turning to this clone: A read error may account for a junction end that differs from germline. The chain carries TRBV27 and TRBJ1-6; tentative D call: TRBD1 (6 bases). CDR3 size: 14 residues. The germline V gene has CDR1 MNHEY and CDR2 SMNVEV (reference sequence). The CDR3 protein is CASSLFIRGSPPHF. In DNA, the CDR3 is TGTGCCAGCAGTTTATTCATCAGGGGTTCACCCCCCCACTTT.

This clone showed up just once. This rearrangement joins TRBV4-2 to TRBJ2-1; maybe TRBD2 (5 bases). Trimming shortened V by 4 bases and J by 5 bases, and 18 bases separated the two germline ends. CDR3 length: 16 amino acids. Germline-derived CDR1 and CDR2 are LGHNA and YNFKEQ. Here the CDR3 reads CASSPLLAFSNNEQFF. In nucleotides, the CDR3 is TGTGCCAGCAGCCCACTTCTAGCTTTCTCGAACAATGAGCAGTTCTTC.

V gene TRBV27 combines with J gene TRBJ2-2; a possible D gene is TRBD2 (6 bases). Germline assignment: CDR1 MNHEY and CDR2 SMNVEV (reference sequence). Trimming stripped 2 bases from V and 4 bases from J, with 8 bases between. The length of the CDR3 is 14 residues. CDR3 nucleotides: TGTGCCAGCAGTTTAGCGGGATCCACCGGGGAGCTGTTTTTT. This sequence encodes CASSLAGSTGELFF.

In its sample, this clone was seen a few times. The rearrangement uses TRBV2 and TRBJ2-3, with 7 bases that match TRBD2. CDR1 is SNHLY, CDR2 FYNNEI, per germline. The CDR3 extends over 14 amino acids. Unmatched junction bases numbered 6, after V lost 7 bases and J lost 2 bases. The CDR3: CASKREPFTDTQYF. Written as DNA, the CDR3 is TGTGCCAGCAAGCGGGAACCCTTCACAGATACGCAGTATTTT.